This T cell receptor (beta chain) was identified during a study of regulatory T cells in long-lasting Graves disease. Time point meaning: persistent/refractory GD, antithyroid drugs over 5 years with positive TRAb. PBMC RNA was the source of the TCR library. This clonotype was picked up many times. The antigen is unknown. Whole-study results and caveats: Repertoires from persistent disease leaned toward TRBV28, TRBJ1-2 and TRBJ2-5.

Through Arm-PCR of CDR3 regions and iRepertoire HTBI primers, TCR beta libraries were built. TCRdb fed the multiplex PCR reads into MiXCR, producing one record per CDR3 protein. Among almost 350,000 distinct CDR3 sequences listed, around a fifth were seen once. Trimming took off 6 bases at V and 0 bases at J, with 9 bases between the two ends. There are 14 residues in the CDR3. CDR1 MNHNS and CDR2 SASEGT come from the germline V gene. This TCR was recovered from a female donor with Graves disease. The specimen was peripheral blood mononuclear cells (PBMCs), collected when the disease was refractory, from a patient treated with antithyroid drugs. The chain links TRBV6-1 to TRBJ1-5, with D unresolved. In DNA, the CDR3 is TGTGCCAGCAGCTCCCTTGATAGCAATCAGCCCCAGCATTTT. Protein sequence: CASSSLDSNQPQHF.